These 4 T cell receptor beta chains share one sample of origin, sequenced in a study. One entry per CDR3 protein, called by TCRdb with MiXCR from the 5' RACE reads. The table records around 11,000 distinct CDR3 sequences, around 49% of them present only once. Input material: tumor-infiltrating naive CD4+ T cells sorted from the breast tumor. The sample's subset: naive CD4+ T cells, CD4+CD45RA+CD25-. The receptor set was obtained from a female donor with breast cancer.

The chain links TRBV5-4 to TRBJ1-2, with D perhaps TRBD1 (6 bases). The CDR3 runs 12 residues. The V gene lost 5 bases and the J gene lost 4 bases, with 9 bases spanning the gap. Looked up from germline, CDR1 is SGHNT and CDR2 is YYREEE (reference sequence). CDR3 nucleotide sequence: TGTGCCAGCAGAGGAGGGGGCTATGGCTACACCTTC. It yields the protein CASRGGGYGYTF.

This clonotype was observed a handful of times. J is TRBJ2-1 and V is TRBV29-1; TRBD2 agrees at 7 bases. CDR1 is SQVTM and CDR2 is ANQGSEA in the germline V gene. With 6 bases clipped from V and 4 bases from J, the junction kept 9 bases outside the gene matches. This CDR3 is built from 14 residues. Here the CDR3 reads CSVSRGGSYNEQFF. CDR3 coding DNA: TGCAGCGTCTCCCGGGGCGGGAGTTACAATGAGCAGTTCTTC.

The chain is built from TRBV7-7 and TRBJ2-7; the match to TRBD1 covers 7 bases. V shed 5 bases, J shed 7 bases, and the junction held 20 bases outside the gene matches. CDR1 and CDR2 from the germline V gene are SSHAT and FNYEAQ (reference sequence). The CDR3 sequence is 17 residues long. CDR3 nucleotides: TGTGCCAGCAGCCCCCACAGGGGATGGGGTTCCTACAATGAGCAGTACGTC. This sequence encodes CASSPHRGWGSYNEQYV.

The rearrangement joins TRBV20-1 to TRBJ1-2; maybe TRBD1 (6 bases). Per germline, CDR1 DFQATT and CDR2 SNEGSKA (reference sequence). CDR3 length: 14 amino acids. Trimming shortened V by 0 bases and J by 7 bases, and 15 bases separated the two germline ends. The CDR3 region has the DNA TGCAGTGCTAGAGAGTGGCAGGGGAGTAGTGGCTACACCTTC. Translation gives CSAREWQGSSGYTF.